This record concerns one T cell receptor beta chain sequence. Its antigen is not identified. Germline-derived CDR1 and CDR2 are SGHVS and FNYEAQ. The CDR3 loop spans 13 amino acids. Trimming took 3 bases from V and 7 from J; bases not matched to a gene: 3. Primers for the PCR totalled 60 Vbeta and 13 Jbeta. The protocol was immunoSEQ multiplex PCR, while the TCRdb copy is restricted to in-frame clones and leaves out a portion. The sample contains some 110,000 clones, more than 65% of which appear only once. The data originate from a study of cytomegalovirus exposure and HLA in healthy donors. Healthy individuals who donated bone marrow served as the donors. Findings and limits, study-wide: The Asian-associated ancestry cluster reportedly had fewer N-insertions than the roughly 720-donor mean in a later analysis. In a later analysis, at a false discovery rate of 0.05, about 17,000 TCR beta sequences matched HLA alleles.

This receptor was taken from a man between 35 and 55 years old in good health and CMV-seropositive. What was sequenced was PBMCs. The chain joins TRBV7-6 to TRBJ2-1, with 7 nucleotides matching TRBD1. The CDR3 region has the DNA TGTGCCAGCAGCTTCTACAGGGGTAATGAGCAGTTCTTC. This codes for CASSFYRGNEQFF.